This T cell receptor beta chain was observed in a study of long-term antiretroviral therapy in people with HIV. The libraries were made with immunoSEQ v3.0 at survey level. Using immunoSEQ multiplex PCR, the repertoire was profiled, and TCRdb retains in-frame clones only, with some absent. This table has tens of thousands of clones, around 80% appearing once. Study outcomes and limitations: Once patients were on ART, diversity went higher but still fell short of transplant donor controls.

Notes on this clone: Its cognate antigen is unknown.

Germline V gene sequence: CDR1 MNHEY, CDR2 SVGAGI. The CDR3 has 13 residues. The V gene lost 2 bases and the J gene lost 1 base, with 6 bases spanning the gap. J is TRBJ2-7 and V is TRBV6-5; D may be TRBD1 (6 bases). This receptor was identified in a man between 18 and 35 years old with HIV. The sequencing used unsorted PBMCs, collected 0.6 years after starting antiretroviral therapy. CDR3 sequence (DNA): TGTGCCAGCAGTTACGGGACATCCTACGAGCAGTACTTC. It translates to CASSYGTSYEQYF.